The 9 T cell receptor beta chains reported below all come from one sample, sequenced in a study of blood T cell repertoires in COVID-19. The table came from immunoSEQ multiplex PCR; TCRdb's copy has only in-frame clones and leaves some out. The sample records some 170,000 clones, 80% to 90% being singletons. Sequencing was carried out using peripheral blood. Source of these receptors: a woman in her 70s with COVID-19, enrolled during active disease.

The CDR3 loop is CASSPLQDTVNTEAFF. The CDR3 DNA follows: TGTGCCAGCTCACCACTTCAGGACACTGTGAACACTGAAGCTTTCTTT. The rearrangement links TRBV18 to TRBJ1-1; the D gene is possibly TRBD1 (5 bases). Trimming removed 1 base from V and 0 bases from J, with 12 bases in between. CDR1 KGHSH and CDR2 LQKENI come from the germline V gene. This CDR3 has 16 residues.

This sequence joins TRBV28 and TRBJ2-1, with TRBD2 matching 10 bases. This CDR3 has 15 residues. After removal of 3 bases from V and 4 bases from J, the junction contained 3 bases not matched to a gene. Germline CDR1 and CDR2: MDHEN and SYDVKM. The CDR3 sequence: CASSFGLAEYNEQFF. CDR3 DNA: TGTGCCAGCAGTTTCGGACTAGCGGAATACAATGAGCAGTTCTTC.

This clone appeared a single time. This rearrangement joins TRBV7-9 to TRBJ2-3, with 12 bases fitting TRBD1. This CDR3 spans 19 amino acids. Trimming cost V 6 bases and J 0 bases; bases outside gene matches: 13. Germline lookup yields CDR1 SEHNR and CDR2 FQNEAQ (reference sequence). The CDR3: CASSSKPGQGASSTDTQYF. CDR3 bases: TGTGCCAGCAGTTCCAAACCGGGACAGGGGGCCTCTAGCACAGATACGCAGTATTTT.

The genes are TRBV5-1 and TRBJ2-3; 7 nucleotides align to TRBD2. Germline V gene lookup returns CDR1 SGHRS and CDR2 YFSETQ. The V and J ends lost 7 bases and 0 bases, in that order; junction bases with no gene match: 11. CDR3 length: 16 amino acids. Written as DNA, the CDR3 is TGCGCCAGCCGGCAGGTTGGCGGGAGCAGCACAGATACGCAGTATTTT. Translation gives CASRQVGGSSTDTQYF.

This chain uses TRBV24-1 with TRBJ2-5; 7 bases map to TRBD1. Germline V gene data show CDR1 as KGHDR and CDR2 as SFDVKD. V shed 3 bases, J shed 4 bases, and the junction held 4 bases outside the gene matches. The CDR3 consists of 14 residues. CDR3 in amino acids: CATSDRDSLETQYF. The DNA for the CDR3 is TGTGCCACCAGTGATCGGGACAGCTTAGAGACCCAGTACTTC.

This chain uses TRBV15 with TRBJ2-3, with D perhaps TRBD1 (6 bases). Trimming left V 0 bases short and J 4 bases short, with 14 bases between. Germline CDR1 is LNHNV and CDR2 is YYDKDF (reference sequence). The CDR3 has 16 amino acids. The CDR3 nucleotides are TGTGCCACCAGCAGAGATAGAGGGGGAAACGCAGATACGCAGTATTTT. Its translation is CATSRDRGGNADTQYF.

The chain recombines TRBV6-1 with TRBJ2-7; D may be TRBD1 (6 bases). Germline-derived CDR1 and CDR2 are MNHNS and SASEGT. The CDR3 spans 13 residues. Deletions cut 0 bases from V and 12 bases from J, with 15 bases between. The CDR3 DNA is TGTGCCAGCAGTGAAGCGCCCCGGACAGTTCTGTACTTC. This encodes CASSEAPRTVLYF.

The chain employs TRBV2 and TRBJ2-3; 10 positions match TRBD1. Germline assignment: CDR1 SNHLY and CDR2 FYNNEI. This CDR3 spans 15 amino acids. After removal of 6 bases from V and 3 bases from J, the junction contained 6 bases not matched to a gene. This CDR3 is CASRSGTGVTDTQYF. Here the CDR3 DNA reads TGTGCCAGCAGATCCGGGACAGGGGTTACAGATACGCAGTATTTT.

This clone appeared many times. This chain uses TRBV6-6 with TRBJ1-6; D is perhaps TRBD1 (6 bases). The germline CDR1 and CDR2 sequences are MNHNY and SVGAGI (reference sequence). CDR3 length: 13 amino acids. V was cut by 4 bases and J by 10 bases, with 11 bases left in between. CDR3 nucleotides: TGTGCCAGCAGTTCGGGGGGGGGCTCACCCCTCCACTTT. This translates into CASSSGGGSPLHF.